Below, one T cell receptor beta chain is given with its context. This specimen belongs to a study of blood T cell repertoires in COVID-19. Study as a whole: Sites in the United States, Italy and Spain provided acute and convalescent COVID-19 samples. Nucleic acid was either cDNA or gDNA, and it came from T cells, B-cell-depleted T cells, or PBMCs.

The authors' processing: Amplified reference gene primers provided the basis for estimating nucleated cell counts. Assay used: immunoSEQ multiplex PCR; TCRdb lists only in-frame clones, some missing. The V and J calls and clone size are taken from that table; D and trimming were inferred from the DNA. The sample records roughly 68,000 clones, roughly 72% being singletons. Seattle researchers signed up patients amid active infection and tracked them longitudinally. The CDR3 contains 14 residues. V was cut by 0 bases and J by 5 bases, with 9 bases left in between. Germline V gene data show CDR1 as SGDLS and CDR2 as YYNGEE.

The rearrangement joins TRBV9 to TRBJ1-5; D may be TRBD1 (6 bases). The receptor's source is a man aged 55 to 70 with COVID-19, enrolled during active disease. Sequencing was carried out using peripheral blood. The CDR3 sequence is CASSVEYRDQPQHF. The CDR3 DNA follows: TGTGCCAGCAGCGTAGAGTACAGGGATCAGCCCCAGCATTTT.